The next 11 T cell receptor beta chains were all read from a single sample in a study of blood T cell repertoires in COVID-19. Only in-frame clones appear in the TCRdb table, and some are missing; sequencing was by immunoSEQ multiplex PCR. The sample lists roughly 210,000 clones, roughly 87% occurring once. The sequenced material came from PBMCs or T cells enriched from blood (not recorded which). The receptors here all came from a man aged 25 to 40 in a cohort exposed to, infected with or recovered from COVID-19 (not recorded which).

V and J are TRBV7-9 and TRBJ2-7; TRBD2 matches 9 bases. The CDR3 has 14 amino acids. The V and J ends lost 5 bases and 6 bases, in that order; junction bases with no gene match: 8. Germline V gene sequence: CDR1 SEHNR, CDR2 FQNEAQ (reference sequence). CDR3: CASSNSGSRGEQYF. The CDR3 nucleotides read TGTGCCAGCAGCAATAGCGGGAGTAGGGGCGAGCAGTACTTC. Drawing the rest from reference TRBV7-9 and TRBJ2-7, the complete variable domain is DTGVSQNPRHKITKRGQNVTFRCDPISEHNRLYWYRQTLGQGPEFLTYFQNEAQLEKSRLLSDRFSAERPKGSFSTLEIQRTEQGDSAMYLCASSNSGSRGEQYFGPGTRLTVT.

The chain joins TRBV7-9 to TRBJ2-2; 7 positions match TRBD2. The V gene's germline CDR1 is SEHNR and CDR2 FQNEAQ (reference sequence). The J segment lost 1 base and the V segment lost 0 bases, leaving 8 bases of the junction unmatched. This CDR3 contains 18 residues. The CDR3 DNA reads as TGTGCCAGCAGCTTAGCAGGGCTCAAGCGGGAGAACACCGGGGAGCTGTTTTTT. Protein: CASSLAGLKRENTGELFF.

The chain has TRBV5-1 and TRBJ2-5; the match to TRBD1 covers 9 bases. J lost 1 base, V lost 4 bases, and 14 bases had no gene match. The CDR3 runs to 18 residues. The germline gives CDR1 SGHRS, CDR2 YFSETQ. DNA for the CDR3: TGCGCCAGCAGCCCAGGACAGGGGAGGGTATCCTTCCAAGAGACCCAGTACTTC. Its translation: CASSPGQGRVSFQETQYF.

The DNA of the CDR3 is TGCAGCGTTGAAGAAGCCAGGGGGCGGGGTGGCTACACCTTC. It is translated as CSVEEARGRGGYTF. This chain uses TRBV29-1 with TRBJ1-2; TRBD1 matches at 8 bases. V dropped 0 bases and J dropped 7; count of bases not matched to a gene: 7. The CDR3 length is 14 residues. CDR1 and CDR2 from the germline V gene are SQVTM and ANQGSEA.

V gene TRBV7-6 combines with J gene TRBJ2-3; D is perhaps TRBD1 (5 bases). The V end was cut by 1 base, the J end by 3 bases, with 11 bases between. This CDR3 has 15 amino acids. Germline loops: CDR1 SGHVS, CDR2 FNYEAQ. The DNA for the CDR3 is TGTGCCAGCAGCTTAGAGCAGGGTATGACAGATACGCAGTATTTT. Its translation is CASSLEQGMTDTQYF.

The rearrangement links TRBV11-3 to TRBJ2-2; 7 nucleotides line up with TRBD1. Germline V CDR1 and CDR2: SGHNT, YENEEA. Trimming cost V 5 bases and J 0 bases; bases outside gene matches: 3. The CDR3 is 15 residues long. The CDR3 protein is CASSQQGTNTGELFF. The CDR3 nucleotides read TGTGCCAGCAGCCAACAGGGGACGAACACCGGGGAGCTGTTTTTT.

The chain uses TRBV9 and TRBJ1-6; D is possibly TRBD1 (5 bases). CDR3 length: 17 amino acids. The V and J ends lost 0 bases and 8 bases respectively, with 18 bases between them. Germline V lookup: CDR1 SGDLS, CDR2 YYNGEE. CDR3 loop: CASSVATSGGRDSPLHF. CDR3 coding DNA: TGTGCCAGCAGCGTAGCTACGTCGGGGGGGAGGGATTCACCCCTCCACTTT.

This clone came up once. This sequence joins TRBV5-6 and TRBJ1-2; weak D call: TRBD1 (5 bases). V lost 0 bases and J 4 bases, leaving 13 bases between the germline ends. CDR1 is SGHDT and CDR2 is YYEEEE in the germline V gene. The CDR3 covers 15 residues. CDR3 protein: CASSLVDRQPYGYTF. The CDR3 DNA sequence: TGTGCCAGCAGCTTGGTCGATCGACAGCCCTATGGCTACACCTTC.

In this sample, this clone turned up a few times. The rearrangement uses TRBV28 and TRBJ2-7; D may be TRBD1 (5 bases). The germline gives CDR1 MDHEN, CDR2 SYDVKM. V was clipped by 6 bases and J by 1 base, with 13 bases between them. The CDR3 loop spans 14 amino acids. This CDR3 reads CASSESTGSYEQYF. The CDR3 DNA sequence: TGTGCCAGCAGCGAGTCCACAGGTTCCTACGAGCAGTACTTC.

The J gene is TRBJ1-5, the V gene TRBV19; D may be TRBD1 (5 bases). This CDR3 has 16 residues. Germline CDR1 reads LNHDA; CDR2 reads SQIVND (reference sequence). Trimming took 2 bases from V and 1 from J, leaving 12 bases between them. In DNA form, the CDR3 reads TGTGCCAGTAGTATACAGGGAACCAGAAGCAATCAGCCCCAGCATTTT. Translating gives CASSIQGTRSNQPQHF.

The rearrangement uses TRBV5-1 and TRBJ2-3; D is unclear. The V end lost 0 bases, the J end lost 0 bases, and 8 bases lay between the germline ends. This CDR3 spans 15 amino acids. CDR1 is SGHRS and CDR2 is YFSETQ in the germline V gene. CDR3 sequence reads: CASSLGGRSTDTQYF. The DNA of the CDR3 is TGCGCCAGCAGCTTGGGTGGCAGAAGCACAGATACGCAGTATTTT.